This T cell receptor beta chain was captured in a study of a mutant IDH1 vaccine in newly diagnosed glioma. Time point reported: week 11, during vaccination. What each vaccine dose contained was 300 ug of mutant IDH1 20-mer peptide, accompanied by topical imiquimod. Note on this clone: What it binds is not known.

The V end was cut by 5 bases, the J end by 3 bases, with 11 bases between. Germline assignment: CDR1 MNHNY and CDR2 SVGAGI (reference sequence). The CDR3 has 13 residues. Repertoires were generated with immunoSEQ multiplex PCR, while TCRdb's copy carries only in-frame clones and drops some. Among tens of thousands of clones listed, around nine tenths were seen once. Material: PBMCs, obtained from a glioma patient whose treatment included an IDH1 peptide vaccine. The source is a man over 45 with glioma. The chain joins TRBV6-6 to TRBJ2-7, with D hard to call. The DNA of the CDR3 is TGTGCCAGCAGTCGATACTTGGGCTACGAGCAGTACTTC. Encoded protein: CASSRYLGYEQYF.